This T cell receptor (beta chain) stems from a study of shared clonotypes between healthy human individuals. This CDR3 comprises 13 residues. V was shortened by 3 bases and J by 3 bases, with 9 bases between the two germline ends. Germline V gives CDR1 SGHTA, CDR2 FQGNSA. Naive CD8 cells, CD45RO-negative and positively selected for CCR7, excluded terminally differentiated effector memory CD45RA+ cells. Here immunoSEQ multiplex PCR was the method, and the copy in TCRdb shows in-frame clones only, minus some. Of around 2.1 million clones in the sample, 93% are singletons; the top ten hold around 1.7%. The chain has TRBV7-2 and TRBJ2-7; D is perhaps TRBD1 (5 bases). The sequencing sample was made of naive CD8+ T cells from PBMCs. The receptor was derived from a man between 18 and 29 years old in good health. Some clones in this sample may be carry-over from other donors' samples. The CDR3 nucleotides are TGTGCCAGCAGCTTGTGGCAGGGCTACGAGCAGTACTTC. Translated: CASSLWQGYEQYF.